This entry lists 12 T cell receptor beta chains sequenced from one sample in a study of shared clonotypes between healthy human individuals. Using immunoSEQ multiplex PCR, the repertoire was profiled, and TCRdb retains in-frame clones only, with some absent. This table holds around 1.4 million clones, around 98.5% found once. Sequencing input: naive CD4+ T cells sorted from blood. Sample subset: CD45RA+ positively selected. These receptor sequences come from a man younger than 45 in good health.

The V gene is TRBV11-3, the J gene TRBJ2-5; tentatively, D is TRBD1 or TRBD2 (5 bases each). The V and J ends lost 5 bases and 4 bases respectively, with 8 bases between them. Germline CDR1 reads SGHNT; CDR2 reads YENEEA. CDR3 length equals 12 residues. CDR3 region: CASSGDGETQYF. CDR3 bases: TGTGCCAGCAGCGGGGACGGAGAGACCCAGTACTTC. Looking up the rest from reference TRBV11-3 and TRBJ2-5 gives the full variable domain: EAGVVQSPRYKIIEKKQPVAFWCNPISGHNTLYWYLQNLGQGPELLIRYENEEAVDDSQLPKDRFSAERLKGVDSTLKIQPAELGDSAVYLCASSGDGETQYFGPGTRLLVL.

The V gene is TRBV10-1, the J gene TRBJ2-7; TRBD1 or TRBD2 may be the D gene (6 bases each). This CDR3 region has 15 residues. Germline V gives CDR1 WNHNN, CDR2 SYGVQD (reference sequence). V was cut by 4 bases and J by 5 bases, with 18 bases left in between. The CDR3 DNA reads as TGCGCCAGCAGTGTCTCGGGGGCTCGCCTAGACGAGCAGTACTTC. Protein sequence: CASSVSGARLDEQYF.

This sequence joins TRBV5-4 and TRBJ2-2; D ambiguous. V was cut by 0 bases and J by 1 base, with 4 bases left in between. CDR3 length equals 14 residues. Germline V gene sequence: CDR1 SGHNT, CDR2 YYREEE (reference sequence). CDR3 DNA: TGTGCCAGCAGCTTGGACAGGAACACCGGGGAGCTGTTTTTT. Amino acid sequence: CASSLDRNTGELFF.

V gene TRBV13 combines with J gene TRBJ2-7; TRBD1 or TRBD2 may be the D gene (5 bases each). Between the trimmed V and J ends, which lost 0 bases and 3 bases, there was a span of 12 bases. CDR3 length: 15 amino acids. Germline CDR1 and CDR2: PRHDT and FYEKMQ (reference sequence). This CDR3 reads CASSLGRGRDYEQYF. The CDR3 DNA reads TGTGCCAGCAGCTTAGGCCGGGGCAGGGACTACGAGCAGTACTTC.

V usage is TRBV5-1 and J usage is TRBJ2-1, with 10 bases that match TRBD2. Trimming at V came to 4 bases and at J to 8 bases, leaving 15 bases not matched to a gene. Germline CDR1 and CDR2: SGHRS and YFSETQ. The CDR3 is 17 amino acids. The CDR3 reads CASSRILAGKEGDEQFF. CDR3 sequence (DNA): TGCGCCAGCAGCAGGATACTAGCGGGAAAGGAGGGGGATGAGCAGTTCTTC.

As to this clone: Other DNA variants within this sample encode the same CDR3. This chain joins TRBV11-2 and TRBJ2-7; D is uncertain. The CDR3 is 13 amino acids. The V gene's germline CDR1 is SGHAT and CDR2 FQNNGV. V was trimmed by 1 base and J by 4 bases, leaving 8 bases between them. As DNA, the CDR3 is TGTGCCAGCAGCTTAGTTGGTCTTTACGAGCAGTACTTC. It translates to CASSLVGLYEQYF. Variable domain in full (rest from reference TRBV11-2 and TRBJ2-7): EAGVAQSPRYKIIEKRQSVAFWCNPISGHATLYWYQQILGQGPKLLIQFQNNGVVDDSQLPKDRFSAERLKGVDSTLKIQPAKLEDSAVYLCASSLVGLYEQYFGPGTRLTVT.

The chain uses TRBV28 and TRBJ2-1; perhaps TRBD1 as D (6 bases). The CDR3 is 17 amino acids. Per the germline V gene, CDR1 is MDHEN and CDR2 is SYDVKM. Trimming took off 5 bases at V and 3 bases at J, with 20 bases between the two ends. The CDR3 region has the DNA TGTGCCAGCAGTCTCGACCTAGGACCCAGGGGCTACAATGAGCAGTTCTTC. It is translated as CASSLDLGPRGYNEQFF.

The genes are TRBV6-6 and TRBJ2-1; TRBD2 agrees at 7 bases. The CDR3 runs 16 residues. From germline, CDR1 is MNHNY and CDR2 SVGAGI (reference sequence). Trimming cost V 4 bases and J 3 bases; bases outside gene matches: 9. CDR3 in amino acids: CASSLPSSGNYNEQFF. The CDR3 region has the DNA TGTGCCAGCAGTTTACCCTCGAGCGGGAACTACAATGAGCAGTTCTTC.

Here the CDR3 reads CASSAGTDFGYTF. The CDR3 DNA follows: TGTGCCAGCAGCGCCGGGACAGATTTTGGCTACACCTTC. The chain recombines TRBV25-1 with TRBJ1-2, with 7 bases that match TRBD1. The CDR3 runs 13 residues. The germline V gene encodes CDR1 MGHDK and CDR2 SYGVNS. The V segment lost 6 bases and the J segment 7 bases; nucleotides outside the gene matches: 8.

The rearrangement uses TRBV10-1 and TRBJ2-2, with D perhaps TRBD2 (6 bases). This CDR3 spans 13 amino acids. Germline CDR1 reads WNHNN; CDR2 reads SYGVQD (reference sequence). The germline V and J ends were trimmed by 8 bases and 2 bases, with 9 bases remaining between them. In nucleotides, the CDR3 is TGCGCCAGCTCCGGGACTAACACCGGGGAGCTGTTTTTT. This encodes CASSGTNTGELFF.

This sequence joins TRBV19 and TRBJ1-2, with D possibly matching TRBD1 (6 bases). CDR1 is LNHDA and CDR2 is SQIVND in the germline V gene (reference sequence). The CDR3 consists of 14 residues. The V and J ends lost 4 bases and 4 bases respectively, with 13 bases between them. The CDR3: CASSTTGRVYGYTF. Written as DNA, the CDR3 is TGTGCCAGTAGTACTACAGGGCGAGTCTATGGCTACACCTTC. The variable domain in full, completed from reference TRBV19 and TRBJ1-2, reads DGGITQSPKYLFRKEGQNVTLSCEQNLNHDAMYWYRQDPGQGLRLIYYSQIVNDFQKGDIAEGYSVSREKKESFPLTVTSAQKNPTAFYLCASSTTGRVYGYTFGSGTRLTVV.

This chain links TRBV7-2 with TRBJ1-2; possibly TRBD1 for D (6 bases). Germline values: CDR1 SGHTA, CDR2 FQGNSA. CDR3 length equals 14 residues. Between the trimmed V and J ends, which lost 1 base and 3 bases, there was a span of 9 bases. The CDR3 region is CASSLGAGDYGYTF. In DNA, the CDR3 is TGTGCCAGCAGCTTAGGGGCAGGGGACTATGGCTACACCTTC.